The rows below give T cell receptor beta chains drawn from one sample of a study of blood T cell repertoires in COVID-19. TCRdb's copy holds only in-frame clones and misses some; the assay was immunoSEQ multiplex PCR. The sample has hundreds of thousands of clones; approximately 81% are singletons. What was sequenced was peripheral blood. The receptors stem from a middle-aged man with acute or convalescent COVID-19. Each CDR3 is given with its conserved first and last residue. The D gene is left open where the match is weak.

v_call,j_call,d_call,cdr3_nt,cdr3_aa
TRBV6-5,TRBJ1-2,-,TGTGCCAGCAGTTACTTAGGAGGGAAAGATGGCTACACCTTC,CASSYLGGKDGYTF
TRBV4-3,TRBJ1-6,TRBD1,TGCGCCAGCAGCCAAGATGCAGGGGGAAATTCACCCCTCCACTTT,CASSQDAGGNSPLHF
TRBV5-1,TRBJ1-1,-,TGCGCCAGCAGCTTGGGGTCAGGTATCGGCACTGAAGCTTTCTTT,CASSLGSGIGTEAFF
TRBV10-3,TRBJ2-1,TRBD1,TGTGCCATCAGTCCTATGGGACAGGGCTTGCTCAATGAGCAGTTCTTC,CAISPMGQGLLNEQFF
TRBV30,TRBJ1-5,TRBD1,TGTGCCTGGAGCGGACAGGGCCAAAGCAATCAGCCCCAGCATTTT,CAWSGQGQSNQPQHF
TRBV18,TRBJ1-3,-,TGTGCCAGCTCCCCAACGAGCTCTGGAAACACCATATATTTT,CASSPTSSGNTIYF
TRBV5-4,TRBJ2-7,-,TGTGCCAGCAGCTCAAGTATTGGCGGAAACCTCTACGAGCAGTACTTC,CASSSSIGGNLYEQYF
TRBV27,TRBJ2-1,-,TGTGCCAGCAGATTACTAGGGTCGGAGGACAATGAGCAGTTCTTC,CASRLLGSEDNEQFF
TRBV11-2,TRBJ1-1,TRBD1,TGTGCCAGCAGCTTAAGACAGGGGGTGGTTTTCTTT,CASSLRQGVVFF
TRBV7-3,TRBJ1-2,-,TGTGCCAGCAGCCCCTCGGGGGGCGCAGGCTACACCTTC,CASSPSGGAGYTF
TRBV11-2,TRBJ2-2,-,TGTGCCAGCAGCTTAGGTATACACCCCAAAGGGGACACCGGGGAGCTGTTTTTT,CASSLGIHPKGDTGELFF
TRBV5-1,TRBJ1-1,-,TGCGCCAGCAGCAGAACAGGGAACACTGAAGCTTTCTTT,CASSRTGNTEAFF
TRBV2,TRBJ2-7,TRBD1,TGTGCCAGCAGTGTGAACAGGGGATCCTACGAGCAGTACTTC,CASSVNRGSYEQYF
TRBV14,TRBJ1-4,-,TGTGCCAGCAGCCAAGATCAGGGGCTCGGTGAAAAACTGTTTTTT,CASSQDQGLGEKLFF
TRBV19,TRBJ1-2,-,TGTGCCAGTCGTGTCGACATGTACTATGGCTACACCTTC,CASRVDMYYGYTF
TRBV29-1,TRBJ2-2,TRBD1,TGCAGCGCCCACGGGGCGCAGGGGGCCTCCGGGGAGCTGTTTTTT,CSAHGAQGASGELFF